This passage covers 21 T cell receptor beta chains from one sample sequenced in a study of regulatory T cells in long-lasting Graves disease. The TCR beta library used iRepertoire HTBI primers with Arm-PCR amplification of CDR3. TCRdb reanalysed the multiplex PCR reads using MiXCR and keeps one entry per CDR3 protein. The sample records fewer than 350,000 distinct CDR3 sequences, 18% being singletons. Time point in this sample: newly diagnosed GD, antithyroid drugs for less than 3 months. From RNA extracted from PBMCs, the TCR library was made. The sample in question was peripheral blood mononuclear cells (PBMCs), obtained at new diagnosis, from a patient treated with antithyroid drugs. Source of these receptors: a female donor with Graves disease.

This clonotype was observed many times. This chain links TRBV12-3 or TRBV12-4 with TRBJ1-2; D call uncertain. This CDR3 is built from 12 residues. Between the trimmed V and J ends, which lost 7 bases and 6 bases, there was a span of 12 bases. CDR3 sequence (DNA): TGTGCCAGCAACGGGGTGCCGGATGGCTACACCTTC. Translation: CASNGVPDGYTF.

There are many counts of this clonotype. The germline gene is not matched at one end of the junction; a read error may be the cause. The J gene is TRBJ2-7, the V gene TRBV29-1; tentative D call: TRBD2 (5 bases). This CDR3 is 13 amino acids long. Germline loops: CDR1 SQVTM, CDR2 ANQGSEA. The CDR3 loop is CSVEAGSSFEQYF. The CDR3 DNA reads TGCAGCGTTGAAGCTGGGAGCTCCTTCGAGCAGTACTTC.

This chain connects TRBV7-9 to TRBJ2-1; no clear D gene. Germline V CDR1 and CDR2: SEHNR, FQNEAQ (reference sequence). The CDR3 sequence is 16 residues long. The ends were cut back, 5 bases at V and 3 bases at J, with 17 bases in the middle. CDR3 sequence reads: CASSEFSSPGYNEQFF. For the CDR3, the DNA is TGTGCCAGCAGCGAATTTTCCTCCCCAGGCTACAATGAGCAGTTCTTC.

This chain's CDR3 is CASSSGLTAGKLFF. CDR3 in DNA: TGTGCCAGCAGCTCGGGCCTCACGGCAGGAAAACTGTTTTTT. V is TRBV11-2 and J is TRBJ1-4; D remains unclear. CDR1 and CDR2 from the germline V gene are SGHAT and FQNNGV. V dropped 4 bases and J dropped 10 bases, with 16 bases sitting between them. There are 14 residues in the CDR3. Drawing the rest from reference TRBV11-2 and TRBJ1-4, the complete variable domain is EAGVAQSPRYKIIEKRQSVAFWCNPISGHATLYWYQQILGQGPKLLIQFQNNGVVDDSQLPKDRFSAERLKGVDSTLKIQPAKLEDSAVYLCASSSGLTAGKLFFGSGTQLSVL.

Ten or more counts support this clonotype. The rearrangement joins TRBV2 to TRBJ1-1; D call uncertain. Between the trimmed V and J ends, which lost 6 bases and 4 bases, there was a span of 12 bases. The CDR3 totals 13 residues. Germline values: CDR1 SNHLY, CDR2 FYNNEI. CDR3 in DNA: TGTGCCAGCAGCCCCCCCTGGGGCACTGAAGCTTTCTTT. Its protein product is CASSPPWGTEAFF.

At least ten counts were recorded for this clonotype. The genes are TRBV5-1 and TRBJ2-2, with TRBD1 matching 8 bases. The CDR3 contains 15 residues. Losses at the gene ends were 0 bases for V and 3 bases for J; bases not matched to a gene: 1. Germline V gene data show CDR1 as SGHRS and CDR2 as YFSETQ. The CDR3, as DNA: TGCGCCAGCAGCTTGGAGACAGGGGACACCGGGGAGCTGTTTTTT. It encodes CASSLETGDTGELFF.

This clonotype was counted ten times or more. This chain joins TRBV12-3 or TRBV12-4 and TRBJ1-6; no clear D gene. The CDR3 has 15 residues. The V end was cut by 3 bases, the J end by 6 bases, with 12 bases between. CDR3 loop: CASSFAAGPNSPLHF. CDR3 nucleotide sequence: TGTGCCAGCAGTTTCGCGGCCGGCCCTAATTCACCCCTCCACTTT.

This clonotype was observed many times. The genes are TRBV6-2 or TRBV6-3 and TRBJ2-7; 9 bases agree with TRBD1. V lost 2 bases, J lost 5 bases, and 10 bases stayed unmatched. The length of the CDR3 is 16 residues. The V gene's germline CDR1 is MNHEY and CDR2 SVGEGT. The CDR3 region is CASSYDRRDRVNEQYF. The DNA of the CDR3 is TGTGCCAGCAGTTACGACCGGAGGGACAGGGTAAACGAGCAGTACTTC.

There are many counts of this clonotype. The genes are TRBV7-9 and TRBJ2-7; 8 positions agree with TRBD1. The V gene end was trimmed by 5 bases and the J gene end by 0 bases; junction bases not matched to a gene: 6. The CDR3 extends over 15 amino acids. Germline assignment: CDR1 SEHNR and CDR2 FQNEAQ (reference sequence). CDR3 region: CASSRTGQASYEQYF. CDR3 DNA: TGTGCCAGCAGCCGAACGGGACAGGCCTCCTACGAGCAGTACTTC.

The chain has TRBV11-2 and TRBJ2-2, with 8 nucleotides matching TRBD2. CDR3 length: 15 residues. Trimming took 5 bases from V and 6 from J; bases not matched to a gene: 8. Germline CDR1 reads SGHAT; CDR2 reads FQNNGV. As DNA, the CDR3 is TGTGCCAGCAGCAAGGAGGGACTAGGCCCCGGGGAGCTGTTTTTT. Residues: CASSKEGLGPGELFF.

There are a few counts of this clonotype. Mismatch with germline at one junction end may stem from a read error. The chain joins TRBV7-7 to TRBJ2-7, with TRBD1 matching over 9 bases. The germline gives CDR1 SSHAT, CDR2 FNYEAQ (reference sequence). The CDR3 spans 15 residues. The CDR3 DNA follows: TGTGCTAGCAGTTTTGGGACAGGGCCTCCGTACGAGCAGTACTTC. It is translated as CASSFGTGPPYEQYF.

This clonotype was observed at least ten times. J is TRBJ2-7 and V is TRBV12-3 or TRBV12-4; TRBD1 matches at 7 bases. J was trimmed by 1 base and V by 5 bases; bases with no gene match: 5. The CDR3 extends over 14 amino acids. The CDR3 protein is CASSGQAPSYEQYF. DNA of the CDR3: TGTGCCAGCAGTGGACAGGCTCCGTCCTACGAGCAGTACTTC.

This chain uses TRBV12-3 or TRBV12-4 with TRBJ2-5; 11 bases are shared with TRBD2. The CDR3 is made up of 17 amino acids. Unmatched junction bases numbered 10, after V lost 7 bases and J lost 0 bases. This chain's CDR3 is CASNMAGTSGHQETQYF. The CDR3 DNA reads as TGTGCCAGCAATATGGCCGGGACTAGCGGCCACCAAGAGACCCAGTACTTC.

This clonotype was seen repeatedly, ten times or more. The gene calls are TRBV24-1 and TRBJ2-3; D possibly uses TRBD1 or TRBD2 (5 bases each). Trimming cost V 4 bases and J 12 bases, with 16 bases left between them. The CDR3 consists of 13 residues. Germline CDR1 KGHDR, CDR2 SFDVKD. In DNA form, the CDR3 reads TGTGCCACCAGTGACCCAGGGACCGACCATCAGTATTTT. Amino acid sequence: CATSDPGTDHQYF.

At least ten counts were recorded for this clonotype. The rearrangement joins TRBV19 to TRBJ2-1, with 7 bases identical to TRBD2. After removal of 10 bases from V and 2 bases from J, the junction contained 11 bases not matched to a gene. Germline V gene data show CDR1 as LNHDA and CDR2 as SQIVND (reference sequence). The CDR3 length is 15 residues. Here the CDR3 reads CATSNREVAYNEQFF. In DNA form, the CDR3 reads TGTGCCACCTCTAATCGGGAGGTCGCCTACAATGAGCAGTTCTTC.

This clonotype occurred many times. The chain employs TRBV7-2 and TRBJ2-6; D not resolved. This CDR3 contains 16 residues. V was trimmed by 3 bases and J by 4 bases, leaving 13 bases between them. Germline CDR1 reads SGHTA; CDR2 reads FQGNSA. DNA for the CDR3: TGTGCCAGCAGCTTCATGGGTGTGGAGGGGGCCAACGTCCTGACTTTC. Translating gives CASSFMGVEGANVLTF.

J is TRBJ2-7 and V is TRBV19; D perhaps matches TRBD2 (5 bases). This CDR3 is built from 14 residues. In germline, CDR1 is LNHDA, CDR2 SQIVND (reference sequence). The ends were cut back, 1 base at V and 3 bases at J, with 10 bases in the middle. The CDR3 DNA follows: TGTGCCAGTAGTATAGGAGCGGCAATCTACGAGCAGTACTTC. Amino acid sequence: CASSIGAAIYEQYF.

This clonotype was recorded many times. The rearrangement links TRBV28 to TRBJ2-7; the D call may be TRBD1 or TRBD2 (5 bases each). Germline CDR1 reads MDHEN; CDR2 reads SYDVKM. Trimming took 4 bases from V and 3 from J, leaving 19 bases between them. The CDR3 sequence is 16 residues long. The CDR3 coding sequence is TGTGCCAGCAGTTCCCAGCCATGGGACGTCAACTACGAGCAGTACTTC. It codes for CASSSQPWDVNYEQYF.

In this sample, this clonotype turned up many times. V is TRBV6-1 and J is TRBJ1-3; D gene unclear. The CDR3 has 11 residues. Germline V lookup: CDR1 MNHNS, CDR2 SASEGT. V lost 6 bases to trimming and J lost 9 bases, with 9 bases between them. The CDR3, as DNA: TGTGCCAGCAGGCAAGAGGCCACCATATATTTT. Protein sequence: CASRQEATIYF.

This clonotype came up many times. The chain carries TRBV12-5 and TRBJ2-7, with D possibly TRBD2 on 5 matching bases. The CDR3 sequence is 13 residues long. Germline V gives CDR1 LGHNT, CDR2 FRNRAP. V was clipped by 0 bases and J by 7 bases, with 10 bases between them. The CDR3 nucleotides read TGTGCTAGTGGTTTGGTCGGAGGAGCGGAGCAGTACTTC. Translation: CASGLVGGAEQYF.

This clonotype has ten or more counts. This rearrangement joins TRBV13 to TRBJ1-2, with 12 bases aligning to TRBD1. V shed 5 bases and J 3 bases; nucleotides not matched to a gene: 7. This CDR3 is built from 16 residues. Germline-derived CDR1 and CDR2 are PRHDT and FYEKMQ (reference sequence). This chain's CDR3 is CASSTGTGGPHYGYTF. The CDR3, as DNA: TGTGCCAGCAGCACCGGGACAGGGGGCCCTCACTATGGCTACACCTTC.